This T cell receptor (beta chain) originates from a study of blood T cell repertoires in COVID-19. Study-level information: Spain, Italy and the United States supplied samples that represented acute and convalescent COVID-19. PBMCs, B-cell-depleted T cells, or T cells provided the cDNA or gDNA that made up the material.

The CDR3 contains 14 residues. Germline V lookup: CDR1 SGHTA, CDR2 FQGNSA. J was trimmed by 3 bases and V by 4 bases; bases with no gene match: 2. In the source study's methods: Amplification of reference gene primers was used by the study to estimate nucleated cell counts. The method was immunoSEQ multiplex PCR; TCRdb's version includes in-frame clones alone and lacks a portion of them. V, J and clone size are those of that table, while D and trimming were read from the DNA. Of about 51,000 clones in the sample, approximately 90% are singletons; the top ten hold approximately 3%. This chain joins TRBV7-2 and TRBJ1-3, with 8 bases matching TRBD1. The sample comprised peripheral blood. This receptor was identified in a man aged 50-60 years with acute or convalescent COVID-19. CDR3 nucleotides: TGTGCCAGCAGCTCAGGGGGCCTTGGAAACACCATATATTTT. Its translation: CASSSGGLGNTIYF.